The clone carrying this T cell receptor beta chain has at least ten counts. Germline V gene data show CDR1 as ENHRY and CDR2 as SYGVKD. The CDR3 contains 14 residues. Unmatched junction bases numbered 8, after V lost 5 bases and J lost 5 bases. The data are from a study of Graves' ophthalmopathy and Graves' hyperthyroidism. Investigators amplified TCR beta CDR3 regions from RNA transcripts. The library came from an HTBI-primed first-round RT-PCR and a second-round multiplex PCR. TCRdb recomputed calls from the multiplex PCR reads with MiXCR, one row per CDR3 protein. The sample has fewer than 400,000 distinct CDR3 sequences, 15% to 20% seen once. Excluded were patients with other autoimmune diseases, uncontrolled infections, pregnancy or lactation.

Sequenced material: peripheral blood. The rearrangement links TRBV10-3 to TRBJ2-5, with 7 positions matching TRBD1. This receptor was taken from a woman under 30 with Graves' ophthalmopathy. The CDR3 sequence: CAISTGVGRETQYF. The CDR3 nucleotides read TGTGCCATCAGTACAGGGGTGGGAAGGGAGACCCAGTACTTC.